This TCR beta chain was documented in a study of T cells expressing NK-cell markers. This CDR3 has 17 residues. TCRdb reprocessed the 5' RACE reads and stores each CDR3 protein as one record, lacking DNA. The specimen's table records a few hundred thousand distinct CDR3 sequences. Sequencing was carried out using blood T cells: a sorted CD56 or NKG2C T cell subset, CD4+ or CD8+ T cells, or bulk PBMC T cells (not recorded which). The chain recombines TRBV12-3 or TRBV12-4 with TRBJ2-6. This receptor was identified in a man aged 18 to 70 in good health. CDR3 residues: CASSLLDRVSGANVLTF.